The 21 T cell receptor beta chains reported below all come from one sample, sequenced in a study of molecular identifiers for immune sequencing clone quantification. TCRdb fed the PCR reads into MiXCR, producing one record per CDR3 protein. Of roughly 90,000 distinct CDR3 sequences in the sample, about 23% were seen once. Material for sequencing was naive CD8+ T cells from blood, with Jurkat cell RNA spiked in. Specified subset: FACS-sorted CD8+CD4-CCR7+CD45RA+ naive T cells. Receptors were obtained from a human donor in good health. Some libraries in this study had Jurkat cell RNA spiked in.

V is TRBV27 and J is TRBJ2-1; 8 positions agree with TRBD2. Germline loops: CDR1 MNHEY, CDR2 SMNVEV (reference sequence). The CDR3 extends over 15 amino acids. J was trimmed by 0 bases and V by 5 bases; bases with no gene match: 3. Here the CDR3 reads CASSLSGSSYNEQFF. The CDR3 bases are TGTGCCAGCAGTCTAAGCGGGAGCTCCTACAATGAGCAGTTCTTC.

This chain uses TRBV9 with TRBJ2-1; D is unclear. The V end was cut by 0 bases, the J end by 9 bases, with 13 bases between. Germline lookup yields CDR1 SGDLS and CDR2 YYNGEE. The CDR3 runs 14 residues. The CDR3 DNA sequence: TGTGCCAGCAGCGTAGCGGCCCCCGGCCGTGAGCAGTTCTTC. This encodes CASSVAAPGREQFF.

The CDR3 DNA sequence: TGTGCCAGTAGAGTGGGACTTTCAACTAATGAAAAACTGTTTTTT. This gives the protein CASRVGLSTNEKLFF. The rearrangement uses TRBV19 and TRBJ1-4; D perhaps matches TRBD1 (5 bases). This CDR3 spans 15 amino acids. The V gene's germline CDR1 is LNHDA and CDR2 SQIVND (reference sequence). V was trimmed by 6 bases and J by 0 bases, leaving 11 bases between them.

This clonotype was recorded a few times. V gene TRBV4-3 combines with J gene TRBJ2-7; TRBD1 matches at 8 bases. V shed 1 base and J 5 bases; nucleotides not matched to a gene: 7. This CDR3 has 15 amino acids. Germline-derived CDR1 and CDR2 are LGHNA and YSLEER. The CDR3 sequence: CASSQARTGSDEQYF. CDR3 bases: TGCGCCAGCAGCCAAGCAAGGACAGGGAGTGACGAGCAGTACTTC.

In regard to this clonotype: The germline gene is not matched at one end of the junction; a read error may be the cause. The chain links TRBV20-1 to TRBJ2-3, with D possibly TRBD2 on 6 matching bases. Germline V gives CDR1 DFQATT, CDR2 SNEGSKA (reference sequence). This CDR3 has 14 amino acids. DNA for the CDR3: TGCAGAGCTAGAGCTTGGGACTCCGCAGATACGCAGTATTTT. It encodes CRARAWDSADTQYF.

The chain couples TRBV12-3 or TRBV12-4 to TRBJ2-6; D is undetermined. The CDR3 contains 18 residues. Trimming took 0 bases from V and 0 from J, leaving 12 bases between them. The CDR3 loop reads CASSLAALKVSGANVLTF. For the CDR3, the DNA is TGTGCCAGCAGTTTAGCGGCTTTAAAGGTCTCTGGGGCCAACGTCCTGACTTTC.

The chain has TRBV7-2 and TRBJ1-6; D not resolved. Trimming left V 6 bases short and J 0 bases short, with 9 bases between. Germline CDR1 reads SGHTA; CDR2 reads FQGNSA. The CDR3 covers 15 residues. The CDR3 reads CASRTVSSYNSPLHF. CDR3 nucleotide sequence: TGTGCCAGCAGAACAGTCAGCTCCTATAATTCACCCCTCCACTTT.

This clonotype was seen only a few times. Written as DNA, the CDR3 is TGTGCCAGCAGTTTACTAGGGGTCACTGAAGCTTTCTTT. Its translation is CASSLLGVTEAFF. This sequence joins TRBV12-3 or TRBV12-4 and TRBJ1-1, with a weak D call TRBD1 (5 bases). With 2 bases removed from V and 4 bases from J, the gap between germline ends came to 8 bases. CDR3 length equals 13 residues.

This clonotype was detected once. A junction end diverges from the germline sequence, so it may reflect a read error. The chain recombines TRBV6-2 or TRBV6-3 with TRBJ2-5; D call uncertain. CDR3 length: 13 amino acids. In germline, CDR1 is MNHEY, CDR2 SVGEGT. The CDR3 spells CASSYSLQEPQYF. Written as DNA, the CDR3 is TGTGCCAGCAGTTACTCGCTCCAAGAGCCCCAGTACTTC.

This clonotype was counted only a few times. V is TRBV20-1 and J is TRBJ1-3; the D is unclear. Between the trimmed V and J ends, which lost 1 base and 0 bases, there was a span of 22 bases. Per the germline V gene, CDR1 is DFQATT and CDR2 is SNEGSKA (reference sequence). The CDR3 extends over 19 amino acids. DNA for the CDR3: TGCAGTGCTAGAGGGTACGGTTTCCTAACCCCGAGCTCTGGAAACACCATATATTTT. Protein: CSARGYGFLTPSSGNTIYF.

Of note for this clonotype: This may be a read error: a much more frequent sequence differs by one nucleotide. This chain links TRBV5-1 with TRBJ1-4, with a weak D call TRBD1 (5 bases). CDR3 size: 15 residues. The germline gives CDR1 SGHRS, CDR2 YFSETQ. CDR3 region: CASGLEGLKNEKLFF. In DNA form, the CDR3 reads TGCGCCAGCGGCTTGGAGGGGCTGAAAAATGAAAAACTGTTTTTT.

This clonotype was counted many times. The V gene is TRBV5-1, the J gene TRBJ2-3; D perhaps matches TRBD2 (6 bases). Germline V gene sequence: CDR1 SGHRS, CDR2 YFSETQ. The ends were cut back, 4 bases at V and 0 bases at J, with 18 bases in the middle. The CDR3 is made up of 17 amino acids. The CDR3 DNA reads as TGCGCCAGCAGCCCTCTTCCCCAGGCGGGAAGCACAGATACGCAGTATTTT. Translating gives CASSPLPQAGSTDTQYF. The complete variable domain, with remaining parts taken from reference TRBV5-1 and TRBJ2-3, reads KAGVTQTPRYLIKTRGQQVTLSCSPISGHRSVSWYQQTPGQGLQFLFEYFSETQRNKGNFPGRFSGRQFSNSRSEMNVSTLELGDSALYLCASSPLPQAGSTDTQYFGPGTRLTVL.

On this clonotype: This may be a read error: a much more frequent sequence differs by one nucleotide. Given the absence of the conserved phenylalanine or tryptophan at the CDR3 end, a read error is likely. V and J are TRBV27 and TRBJ2-3; 13 bases line up with TRBD2. The CDR3 has 15 amino acids. Germline CDR1 is MNHEY and CDR2 is SMNVEV (reference sequence). The trim removed 5 bases at V and 4 bases at J, leaving 3 bases unmatched. CDR3 amino acids: CASSLLAGGSDTQYL. In nucleotides, the CDR3 is TGTGCCAGCAGTCTACTAGCGGGAGGGTCAGATACGCAGTATCTT.

This clonotype was seen a single time. This may be a read error: a much more frequent sequence differs by one nucleotide. This chain links TRBV4-3 with TRBJ2-3; a weak D match, TRBD2 (5 bases). The CDR3 contains 13 residues. CDR1 and CDR2 from the germline V gene are LGHNA and YSLEER. The CDR3 is CASSEGMGDAQYF. Written as DNA, the CDR3 is TGCGCCAGCAGCGAAGGCATGGGAGATGCGCAGTATTTT.

This clonotype has at least ten counts. The J gene is TRBJ1-1, the V gene TRBV4-1, with D perhaps TRBD1 (6 bases). Per the germline V gene, CDR1 is MGHRA and CDR2 is YSYEKL. The CDR3 loop spans 15 amino acids. V was clipped by 1 base and J by 3 bases, with 12 bases between them. CDR3 coding DNA: TGCGCCAGCAGCCAAGTTTCAGGGGCAGACACTGAAGCTTTCTTT. This encodes CASSQVSGADTEAFF.

A remark on this clonotype: A read error may be the cause here, since a much bigger clone is one base away. This chain connects TRBV3-1 to TRBJ2-5, with 7 bases that match TRBD2. There are 15 residues in the CDR3. The J segment lost 3 bases and the V segment lost 5 bases, leaving 9 bases of the junction unmatched. CDR1 LGHDT and CDR2 YNNKEL come from the germline V gene (reference sequence). Here the CDR3 reads CASSSSSAGEETQYF. The DNA for the CDR3 is TGTGCCAGCAGCTCAAGCTCGGCGGGAGAAGAGACCCAGTACTTC.

This clonotype was counted ten times or more. The V gene is TRBV27, the J gene TRBJ1-6, with 9 bases that match TRBD1. The length of the CDR3 is 15 residues. Germline-derived CDR1 and CDR2 are MNHEY and SMNVEV (reference sequence). With V trimmed by 3 bases and J by 7 bases, 4 bases remained unmatched. Written as DNA, the CDR3 is TGTGCCAGCAGTTTTTTGGGACAGGGAAATTCACCCCTCCACTTT. Translation gives CASSFLGQGNSPLHF.

This clonotype was picked up a small number of times. The chain is built from TRBV4-3 and TRBJ1-4; D not resolved. The V gene's germline CDR1 is LGHNA and CDR2 YSLEER. The germline V and J ends were trimmed by 0 bases and 3 bases, with 8 bases remaining between them. This CDR3 is 15 amino acids long. In nucleotides, the CDR3 is TGCGCCAGCAGCCAAGACGTAGGGTCTAATGAAAAACTGTTTTTT. As protein: CASSQDVGSNEKLFF.

About this clonotype: The junction shows a germline mismatch at one end, possibly a read error. The V gene is TRBV7-2, the J gene TRBJ2-7; D perhaps matches TRBD2 (6 bases). Germline CDR1 reads SGHTA; CDR2 reads FQGNSA. The CDR3 spans 15 residues. CDR3 sequence: CARSIGTLSSYAQYF. The CDR3 bases are TGTGCCCGCAGCATCGGGACTCTAAGCTCCTACGCGCAGTACTTC.

The CDR3 is CASSLLSLANTGELFF. The CDR3 nucleotides read TGTGCCAGCAGTTTATTGTCCCTAGCGAACACCGGGGAGCTGTTTTTT. This chain uses TRBV28 with TRBJ2-2, with D unclear. V lost 1 base, J lost 0 bases, and 9 bases lay in between. CDR1 is MDHEN and CDR2 is SYDVKM in the germline V gene. The CDR3 runs to 16 residues.

This clonotype was seen ten or more times. The chain carries TRBV20-1 and TRBJ2-7; TRBD2 aligns across 8 bases. The CDR3 sequence is 13 residues long. V shed 0 bases, J shed 3 bases, and the junction held 1 base outside the gene matches. Per germline, CDR1 DFQATT and CDR2 SNEGSKA (reference sequence). The CDR3 DNA follows: TGCAGTGCTAGAGATCTAGCGGGCTACGAGCAGTACTTC. Residues: CSARDLAGYEQYF.